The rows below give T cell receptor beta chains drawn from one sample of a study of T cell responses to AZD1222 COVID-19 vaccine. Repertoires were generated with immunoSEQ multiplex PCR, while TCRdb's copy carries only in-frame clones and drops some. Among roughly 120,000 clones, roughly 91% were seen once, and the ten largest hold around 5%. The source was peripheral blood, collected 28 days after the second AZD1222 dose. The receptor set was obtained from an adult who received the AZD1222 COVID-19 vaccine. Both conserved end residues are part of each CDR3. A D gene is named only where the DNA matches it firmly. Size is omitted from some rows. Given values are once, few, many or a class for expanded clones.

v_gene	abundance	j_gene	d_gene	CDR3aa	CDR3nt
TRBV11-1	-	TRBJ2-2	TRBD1	CASSLGDRAGELFF	TGTGCCAGCAGCTTGGGCGACAGGGCCGGGGAGCTGTTTTTT
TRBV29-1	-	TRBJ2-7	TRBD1	CSVATGVDYEQYF	TGCAGCGTTGCGACAGGGGTAGACTACGAGCAGTACTTC
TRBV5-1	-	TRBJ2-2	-	CASSNLRELFF	TGCGCCAGCAGCAATCTCCGGGAGCTGTTTTTT
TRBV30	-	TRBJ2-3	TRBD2	CAWGGLAGPSTDTQYF	TGTGCCTGGGGGGGACTAGCGGGACCTAGCACAGATACGCAGTATTTT
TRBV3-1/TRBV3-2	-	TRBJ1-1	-	CASSQLSANTEAFF	TGTGCCAGCAGCCAACTATCCGCGAACACTGAAGCTTTCTTT
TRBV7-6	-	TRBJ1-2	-	CASSSPDNPYGYTF	TGTGCCAGCAGCTCCCCGGACAACCCCTATGGCTACACCTTC
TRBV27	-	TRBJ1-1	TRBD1	CASRSQGVHTEAFF	TGTGCCAGTCGATCCCAGGGGGTACACACTGAAGCTTTCTTT
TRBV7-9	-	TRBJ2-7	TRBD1	CASSLRGTGDYEQYF	TGTGCCAGCAGCTTACGCGGGACAGGGGATTACGAGCAGTACTTC
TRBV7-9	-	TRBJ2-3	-	CASSGSSGYGTQYF	TGTGCCAGCAGCGGCTCGTCCGGGTACGGTACGCAGTATTTT
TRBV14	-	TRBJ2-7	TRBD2	CASSQGLAGGPPYEQYF	TGTGCCAGCAGCCAAGGACTAGCGGGAGGGCCCCCCTACGAGCAGTACTTC
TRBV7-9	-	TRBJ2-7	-	CASSQDSSYEQYF	TGTGCCAGCAGTCAGGACAGTTCCTACGAGCAGTACTTC
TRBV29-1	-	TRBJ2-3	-	CSVDAPLGDTQYF	TGCAGCGTTGATGCGCCCTTGGGAGATACGCAGTATTTT
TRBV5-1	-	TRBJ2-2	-	CASSLGDSNTGELFF	TGCGCCAGCAGCCTGGGTGACTCGAACACCGGGGAGCTGTTTTTT
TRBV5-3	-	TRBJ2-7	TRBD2	CARSLALASGRAIKYEQYF	TGTGCCAGAAGCTTGGCCTTGGCTAGCGGGAGGGCCATAAAATACGAGCAGTACTTC
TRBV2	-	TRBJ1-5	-	CASSYDSDRNQPQHF	TGTGCCAGCAGTTATGACAGTGACCGCAATCAGCCCCAGCATTTT
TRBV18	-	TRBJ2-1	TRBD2	CASSHRVAGNNEQFF	TGTGCCAGCTCACACCGGGTAGCGGGTAACAATGAGCAGTTCTTC
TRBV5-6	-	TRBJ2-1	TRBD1	CASSLVGQGEHEQFF	TGTGCCAGCAGCTTGGTGGGCCAGGGGGAGCATGAGCAGTTCTTC
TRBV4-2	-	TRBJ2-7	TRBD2	CASSRTSGEQYF	TGTGCCAGCAGCCGAACTAGCGGCGAGCAGTACTTC
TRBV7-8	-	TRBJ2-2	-	CASSLNEGVGELFF	TGTGCCAGCAGCTTAAATGAGGGAGTCGGGGAGCTGTTTTTT
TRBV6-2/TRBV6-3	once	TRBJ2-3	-	CASSYVLGGANTDTQYF	TGTGCCAGCAGTTACGTACTTGGGGGAGCAAACACAGATACGCAGTATTTT
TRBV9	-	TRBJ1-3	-	CASSVSGDSGNTIYF	TGTGCCAGCAGCGTATCAGGGGACTCTGGAAACACCATATATTTT
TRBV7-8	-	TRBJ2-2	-	CASSPTAANTGELFF	TGTGCCAGCAGCCCTACTGCTGCGAACACCGGGGAGCTGTTTTTT
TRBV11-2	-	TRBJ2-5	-	CASSFGGGGETQYF	TGTGCCAGCAGCTTCGGGGGAGGCGGGGAGACCCAGTACTTC
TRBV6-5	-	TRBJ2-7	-	CASRPKQDVYEQYF	TGTGCCAGCAGGCCGAAGCAGGATGTCTACGAGCAGTACTTC
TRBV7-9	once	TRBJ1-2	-	CASSEDSNYGYTF	TGTGCCAGCAGCGAAGACAGTAACTATGGCTACACCTTC
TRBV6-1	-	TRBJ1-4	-	CASSEAAGTNEKLFF	TGTGCCAGCAGTGAAGCGGCAGGGACTAATGAAAAACTGTTTTTT
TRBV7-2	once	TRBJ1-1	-	CASSVNQSPDLNTEAFF	TGTGCCAGCAGCGTAAACCAATCCCCGGACCTGAACACTGAAGCTTTCTTT
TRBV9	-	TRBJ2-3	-	CASSARGRPLEDTQYF	TGTGCCAGCAGCGCCAGGGGTCGGCCGCTGGAGGATACGCAGTATTTT
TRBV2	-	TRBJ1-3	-	CASTVTGNTIYF	TGTGCCAGCACGGTAACCGGAAACACCATATATTTT
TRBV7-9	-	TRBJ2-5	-	CASSSLTGLQETQYF	TGTGCCAGCAGCTCGCTCACCGGACTACAAGAGACCCAGTACTTC
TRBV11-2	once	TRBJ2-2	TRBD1	CASSELAGTGVTGELFF	TGTGCCAGCAGCGAGCTGGCCGGGACAGGGGTCACCGGGGAGCTGTTTTTT
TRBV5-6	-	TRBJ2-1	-	CASSLSASSEQFF	TGTGCCAGCAGCTTGTCGGCTAGCAGTGAGCAGTTCTTC
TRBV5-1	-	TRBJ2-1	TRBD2	CARSLSGGVDEQFF	TGCGCCCGCAGCTTAAGCGGGGGGGTTGATGAGCAGTTCTTC
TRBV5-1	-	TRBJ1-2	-	CASSREGRELDGYTF	TGCGCCAGCAGCCGGGAGGGGCGTGAGTTAGATGGCTACACCTTC